This entry describes one T cell receptor beta chain. Then a second PCR, running roughly 7 to 11 cycles, was carried out with a sample-barcoded 5' primer and a J-beta primer mix. TCRdb redid the calling of the 5' RACE reads with MiXCR, one entry per CDR3 protein. Among some 930,000 distinct CDR3 sequences, about 29% were seen once, and the ten largest hold more than 8.5%. The data are from a study of blood T cells in healthy people across ages. Germline V gene data show CDR1 as MNHEY and CDR2 as SMNVEV (reference sequence). The CDR3 consists of 13 residues. Trimming took 3 bases from V and 10 from J; bases not matched to a gene: 7. This sample also appeared in a second study, on T cells of mothers and their children.

The rearrangement links TRBV27 to TRBJ1-1, with TRBD1 matching over 8 bases. The sample comprised blood. The TCR sequence derives from a middle-aged woman in good health. DNA for the CDR3: TGTGCCAGCAGTTTTCGGCGGACAGGGCTAGCTTTCTTT. Translated: CASSFRRTGLAFF.